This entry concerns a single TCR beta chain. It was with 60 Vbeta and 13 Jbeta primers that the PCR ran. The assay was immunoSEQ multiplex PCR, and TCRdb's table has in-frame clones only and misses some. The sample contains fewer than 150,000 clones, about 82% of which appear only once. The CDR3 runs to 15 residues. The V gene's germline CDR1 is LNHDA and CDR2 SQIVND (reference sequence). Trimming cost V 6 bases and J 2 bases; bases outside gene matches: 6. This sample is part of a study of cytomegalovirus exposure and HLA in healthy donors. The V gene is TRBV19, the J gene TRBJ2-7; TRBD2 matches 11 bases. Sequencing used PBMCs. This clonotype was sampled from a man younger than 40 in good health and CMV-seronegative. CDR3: CASSPLAGGAYEQYF. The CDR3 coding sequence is TGTGCCAGTAGCCCCCTAGCGGGAGGTGCCTACGAGCAGTACTTC.